A selection of T cell receptor beta chains follows, all from one sample in a study of blood T cell repertoires in COVID-19. Sequencing was performed with immunoSEQ multiplex PCR; in TCRdb, only in-frame clones are kept and a portion is missing. The table lists a few hundred thousand clones, about 87% of them singletons. Sequencing was carried out using peripheral blood. The receptors were sampled from a woman in her fifties or sixties who had recovered from COVID-19. CDR3s include the opening cysteine and the closing phenylalanine or tryptophan. A D gene is named only where the DNA matches it firmly. Clone size appears in some rows only: once, few, many, or a class for an expanded clone.

>TRBV29-1|.|.|TRBJ1-1
CSVSWGDTEAFF
TGCAGCGTGTCCTGGGGGGACACTGAAGCTTTCTTT
>TRBV5-4|.|.|TRBJ1-5
CASSLAGGDQPQHF
TGTGCCAGCAGCTTGGCCGGGGGTGACCAGCCCCAGCATTTT
>TRBV10-3|.|few|TRBJ1-2
CAISPAIADLYGYTF
TGTGCCATCAGTCCCGCGATTGCGGATCTCTATGGCTACACCTTC
>TRBV30|.|.|TRBJ2-2
CAWSVDSNTGELFF
TGTGCCTGGAGTGTAGACAGCAACACCGGGGAGCTGTTTTTT
>TRBV4-1|TRBD1|few|TRBJ2-5
CASSQGLDREVGTQYF
TGCGCCAGCAGCCAAGGTCTGGACAGGGAGGTAGGGACCCAGTACTTC
>TRBV7-9|TRBD2|.|TRBJ2-7
CASSLVGLDTKEQYF
TGTGCCAGCAGCTTGGTGGGACTAGACACGAAGGAGCAGTACTTC
>TRBV28|.|.|TRBJ1-2
CASRGGLIDGYTF
TGTGCCAGCAGAGGAGGTCTAATCGATGGCTACACCTTC
>TRBV19|.|.|TRBJ2-2
CASRIQTNTGELFF
TGTGCCAGTAGGATACAAACGAACACCGGGGAGCTGTTTTTT
>TRBV19|.|.|TRBJ2-2
CASSIVLASVRELFF
TGTGCCAGTAGTATTGTACTAGCTTCGGTCCGGGAGCTGTTTTTT
>TRBV27|.|.|TRBJ1-6
CASSLYGGFGSPLHF
TGTGCCAGCAGTTTATATGGAGGTTTCGGATCACCCCTCCACTTT
>TRBV13|TRBD2|.|TRBJ2-5
CASSLQGGIGETQYF
TGTGCCAGCAGCCTCCAGGGAGGGATTGGGGAGACCCAGTACTTC
>TRBV28|.|.|TRBJ1-1
CASATVYTEAFF
TGTGCCAGCGCAACGGTCTACACTGAAGCTTTCTTT
>TRBV18|TRBD1|.|TRBJ2-3
CASSPLVGQGDTQYF
TGTGCCAGCTCACCACTTGTGGGACAGGGAGATACGCAGTATTTT
>TRBV18|TRBD2|.|TRBJ2-7
CASSPGRGASPYEQYF
TGTGCCAGCTCCCCCGGGAGGGGGGCTAGCCCCTACGAGCAGTACTTC
>TRBV18|.|.|TRBJ1-5
CASSPPAGQPQHF
TGTGCCAGCTCACCCCCCGCAGGCCAGCCCCAGCATTTT
>TRBV19|TRBD2|.|TRBJ2-3
CASSIEGLAGVMDTQYF
TGTGCCAGTAGTATAGAGGGACTAGCGGGAGTTATGGATACGCAGTATTTT
>TRBV30|.|.|TRBJ1-1
CAWSVLVGDTEAFF
TGTGCCTGGAGTGTACTGGTAGGGGACACTGAAGCTTTCTTT
>TRBV5-4|TRBD2|.|TRBJ2-3
CASSQAAGGTDTQYF
TGTGCCAGCAGCCAGGCTGCGGGAGGCACAGATACGCAGTATTTT
>TRBV7-2|TRBD2|.|TRBJ2-5
CASSLRGLAGGTETQYF
TGTGCCAGCAGCTTACGGGGTCTAGCGGGAGGTACAGAGACCCAGTACTTC
>TRBV2|.|.|TRBJ2-1
CASSVTDNEQFF
TGTGCCAGCAGTGTTACAGACAATGAGCAGTTCTTC
>TRBV23-1|.|.|TRBJ2-1
CASSQSTSWPGRGNEQFF
TGCGCCAGCAGTCAATCGACCTCTTGGCCAGGGCGGGGCAATGAGCAGTTCTTC
>TRBV10-3|.|.|TRBJ1-6
CAISPQGAFNNSPLHF
TGTGCCATCAGTCCACAAGGGGCTTTTAATAATTCACCCCTCCACTTT
>TRBV4-2|.|.|TRBJ2-1
CASSSELSLWPFF
TGTGCCAGCAGCAGCGAATTAAGCCTCTGGCCGTTCTTC
>TRBV28|TRBD2|once|TRBJ2-3
CASSARGRPKDTQYF
TGTGCCAGCAGTGCTCGCGGGAGGCCGAAGGATACGCAGTATTTT
>TRBV19|.|.|TRBJ1-1
CASRPRGSTEAFF
TGTGCCAGTAGACCCCGGGGTAGCACTGAAGCTTTCTTT
>TRBV15|.|.|TRBJ1-5
CATSRDQGRSQPQHF
TGTGCCACCAGCAGAGATCAAGGGAGGAGTCAGCCCCAGCATTTT
>TRBV7-9|TRBD1|.|TRBJ2-7
CASSLATGVLGEQYF
TGTGCCAGCAGCTTAGCGACAGGGGTATTGGGCGAGCAGTACTTC
>TRBV6-5|TRBD1|.|TRBJ1-2
CASRRDRDNGYGYTF
TGTGCCAGCAGACGGGACAGGGACAACGGCTATGGCTACACCTTC
>TRBV7-6|.|.|TRBJ2-7
CASSFQGRTGSSYEQYF
TGTGCCAGCAGCTTCCAAGGGCGGACTGGCTCTTCCTACGAGCAGTACTTC
>TRBV21-1|.|.|TRBJ2-5
CASSKVKRGGEETQYF
TGTGCCAGCAGCAAAGTGAAGCGGGGGGGCGAAGAGACCCAGTACTTC
>TRBV29-1|.|.|TRBJ2-5
CSVLLAPRGETQYF
TGCAGCGTGCTACTAGCCCCTCGGGGGGAGACCCAGTACTTC
>TRBV15|.|.|TRBJ1-1
CATSRTGGSAEAFF
TGTGCCACCAGCAGGACTGGCGGTTCCGCCGAAGCTTTCTTT
>TRBV25-1|TRBD2|.|TRBJ2-1
CAVKLDGRSSEQFF
TGTGCCGTCAAACTGGACGGGAGGTCGAGTGAGCAGTTCTTC
>TRBV28|.|.|TRBJ2-5
CASSLSETQYF
TGTGCCAGCAGCCTGAGCGAGACCCAGTACTTC
>TRBV9|TRBD1|.|TRBJ2-3
CASSVGGTGGTDTQYF
TGTGCCAGCAGCGTAGGTGGGACAGGGGGAACAGATACGCAGTATTTT
>TRBV3-1/TRBV3-2|TRBD1|.|TRBJ1-2
CASSQPISPFDRGQCGYTF
TGTGCCAGCAGCCAACCTATCTCACCGTTCGACAGGGGGCAATGTGGCTACACCTTC
>TRBV9|.|.|TRBJ2-1
CASSPSGGPEQFF
TGTGCCAGCAGCCCCTCGGGGGGCCCTGAGCAGTTCTTC
>TRBV2|.|.|TRBJ1-6
CASSIGKNSPLHF
TGTGCCAGCTCGATCGGGAAGAATTCACCCCTCCACTTT
>TRBV12-5|TRBD2|.|TRBJ2-1
CASQPSGTNEQFF
TGTGCTAGTCAGCCTAGCGGGACGAATGAGCAGTTCTTC
>TRBV5-6|TRBD1|.|TRBJ1-2
CASIRLVRDREHGYTF
TGTGCCAGCATCAGGCTTGTGAGGGACAGAGAGCATGGCTACACCTTC
>TRBV19|.|.|TRBJ1-4
CASSSTEINEKLFF
TGTGCCAGTAGTAGCACAGAAATTAATGAAAAACTGTTTTTT
>TRBV7-2|.|.|TRBJ1-1
CASSLGGGLTNTEAFF
TGTGCCAGCAGCTTAGGGGGGGGACTAACGAACACTGAAGCTTTCTTT
>TRBV28|.|.|TRBJ2-7
CASSWGSHEQYF
TGTGCCAGCAGTTGGGGCTCGCACGAGCAGTACTTC
>TRBV7-8|TRBD1|.|TRBJ1-5
CASSLGIGGQGSNQPQHF
TGTGCCAGCAGCTTAGGGATAGGGGGACAGGGAAGCAATCAGCCCCAGCATTTT
>TRBV11-2|.|.|TRBJ2-6
CASSLGIGAGANVLTF
TGTGCCAGCAGCTTAGGGATAGGGGCTGGGGCCAACGTCCTGACTTTC
>TRBV19|TRBD1|.|TRBJ1-5
CASSVRDSSNQPQHF
TGTGCCAGTAGTGTTAGGGACAGTAGCAATCAGCCCCAGCATTTT
>TRBV28|TRBD1|.|TRBJ2-3
CASSTLPGQGSDTQYF
TGTGCCAGCAGTACCCTCCCGGGACAGGGGTCGGATACGCAGTATTTT
>TRBV5-1|.|once|TRBJ2-3
CASSLSTDTQYF
TGCGCCAGCAGCCTGAGTACAGATACGCAGTATTTT
>TRBV11-2|.|.|TRBJ1-3
CASSSDRGGGNTIYF
TGTGCCAGCAGCTCTGATCGGGGGGGTGGAAACACCATATATTTT
>TRBV4-2|TRBD1|.|TRBJ1-2
CASSTLDRGDYGYTF
TGTGCCAGCAGCACCTTGGACAGGGGGGACTATGGCTACACCTTC
>TRBV5-1|TRBD1|.|TRBJ2-7
CASSLAQGAREQYF
TGCGCCAGCAGCTTGGCTCAGGGGGCACGCGAGCAGTACTTC
>TRBV5-4|TRBD1|.|TRBJ1-1
CASSIPTGDRTEAFF
TGTGCCAGCAGCATACCGACAGGGGATAGGACTGAAGCTTTCTTT
>TRBV3-1/TRBV3-2|.|.|TRBJ1-5
CASSQGPNQPQHF
TGTGCCAGCAGCCAGGGCCCCAATCAGCCCCAGCATTTT
>TRBV7-9|.|few|TRBJ1-4
CASSGPTNEKLFF
TGTGCCAGCAGCGGGCCAACTAATGAAAAACTGTTTTTT
>TRBV27|.|.|TRBJ1-3
CASSLAVSGNTIYF
TGTGCCAGCAGTTTAGCAGTCTCTGGAAACACCATATATTTT
>TRBV15|.|.|TRBJ1-1
CATSRDPWSVAFF
TGTGCCACCAGCAGAGATCCGTGGAGTGTCGCTTTCTTT